These 31 T cell receptor beta chains were all obtained from the same sample, sequenced in a study of T cells in Graves' hyperthyroidism and ophthalmopathy. Authors of the study amplified TCR beta CDR3 regions from RNA transcripts. The HTBI primer set served for first-round RT-PCR of the TCR CDR3. Each CDR3 protein is one row after TCRdb ran MiXCR on the multiplex PCR reads. Of nearly 750,000 distinct CDR3 sequences listed, under 45% were seen once; the top ten hold around 29%. Source material: blood. The receptor source for this set is a woman in her 40s with Graves' hyperthyroidism.

This chain joins TRBV24-1 and TRBJ1-2; D ambiguous. This CDR3 spans 13 amino acids. V was clipped by 4 bases and J by 8 bases, with 13 bases between them. Germline CDR1 KGHDR, CDR2 SFDVKD. The chain's CDR3 is CATSDPAVRGYTF. As DNA, the CDR3 is TGTGCCACCAGTGACCCCGCAGTTCGAGGCTACACCTTC.

The sample holds many counts of this clonotype. The V call is TRBV7-9, the J call TRBJ2-5; no reliable D call. The germline CDR1 and CDR2 sequences are SEHNR and FQNEAQ (reference sequence). The CDR3 covers 12 residues. The V gene lost 4 bases and the J gene lost 5 bases, with 8 bases spanning the gap. The CDR3 nucleotides are TGTGCCAGCAGCTCGTCGGCGGAGACCCAGTACTTC. It encodes CASSSSAETQYF.

With respect to this clonotype: At one end the junction does not follow the germline gene, possibly because of a read error. The chain joins TRBV7-8 to TRBJ1-6; D is undetermined. Germline-derived CDR1 and CDR2 are SGHVS and FQNEAQ. The CDR3 is 13 amino acids. The CDR3 loop is CASGLEVWSPLRF. Written as DNA, the CDR3 is TGTGCCAGCGGCTTAGAGGTTTGGTCACCCCTCCGCTTT.

This clonotype was seen a few times. The CDR3 region is CASRRTGGSLSNQPQHF. CDR3 DNA sequence: TGCGCCAGCAGACGGACAGGGGGCTCTCTGAGCAATCAGCCCCAGCATTTT. The chain has TRBV4-1 and TRBJ1-5; 11 bases agree with TRBD1. Germline V gives CDR1 MGHRA, CDR2 YSYEKL. The CDR3 runs to 17 residues. The V and J ends lost 6 bases and 1 base, in that order; junction bases with no gene match: 8.

The J gene is TRBJ2-7, the V gene TRBV6-4, with TRBD2 matching 8 bases. The ends lost 5 bases at V and 0 bases at J; junction bases unmatched: 9. CDR1 is MRHNA and CDR2 is SNTAGT in the germline V gene. The CDR3 is made up of 16 amino acids. The DNA of the CDR3 is TGTGCCAGCAGTCGAGGAACTAGCGGAGCCTCCTACGAGCAGTACTTC. This translates into CASSRGTSGASYEQYF.

This clonotype was recorded at least ten times. Its ends do not fully match the called genes, so a read error is possible. Here the CDR3 DNA reads TGTGCCAGCAGCCTAGGGTGGGCGAAAACTGAAGCTTTCTTT. This gives the protein CASSLGWAKTEAFF. The chain joins TRBV13 to TRBJ1-1; D remains unclear. Germline CDR1 PRHDT, CDR2 FYEKMQ (reference sequence). CDR3 length: 14 amino acids.

The chain uses TRBV5-1 and TRBJ1-5, with a weak D call TRBD1 (5 bases). Trimming cost V 4 bases and J 3 bases, with 20 bases left between them. CDR1 is SGHRS and CDR2 is YFSETQ in the germline V gene. The CDR3 is made up of 17 amino acids. The CDR3 protein is CASSQDRRGEVNQPQHF. DNA for the CDR3: TGCGCCAGCAGCCAAGACCGACGGGGGGAAGTCAATCAGCCCCAGCATTTT.

The V call is TRBV20-1, the J call TRBJ1-6, with no clear D. The V end was cut by 7 bases, the J end by 10 bases, with 26 bases between. There are 16 residues in the CDR3. Germline V gene lookup returns CDR1 DFQATT and CDR2 SNEGSKA (reference sequence). The CDR3 loop is CSVPSLAGSSRSPLHF. The DNA of the CDR3 is TGCAGTGTTCCGAGTTTGGCTGGTTCGAGCCGATCACCCCTCCACTTT.

This clonotype was seen repeatedly, ten times or more. The chain carries TRBV7-9 and TRBJ2-6; no firm D call. V lost 7 bases, J lost 0 bases, and 13 bases lay in between. This CDR3 has 16 residues. The germline CDR1 and CDR2 sequences are SEHNR and FQNEAQ (reference sequence). The CDR3 loop is CASKGSAFSGANVLTF. CDR3 nucleotide sequence: TGTGCCAGCAAGGGATCCGCTTTCTCTGGGGCCAACGTCCTGACTTTC.

V gene TRBV10-3 combines with J gene TRBJ2-1; TRBD2 agrees at 13 bases. V gave up 4 bases and J gave up 7 bases; unmatched junction bases: 4. The CDR3 runs 15 residues. Germline CDR1 ENHRY, CDR2 SYGVKD. The CDR3 sequence is CAISASTSGRNEQFF. In DNA form, the CDR3 reads TGTGCCATCAGTGCTTCGACTAGCGGGAGGAATGAGCAGTTCTTC.

Concerning this clonotype itself: This may be a read error: a much more frequent sequence differs by one nucleotide. The V and J genes are TRBV7-3 and TRBJ1-4; D unclear. CDR3 length: 13 amino acids. Looked up from germline, CDR1 is SGHTA and CDR2 is FQGTGA. The V gene lost 5 bases and the J gene lost 6 bases, with 10 bases spanning the gap. The CDR3 DNA is TGTGCCAGCAGCCCAGGTGGGGATGAAAAACTGTTTTTT. This encodes CASSPGGDEKLFF. The variable domain in full, with the rest retrieved from reference TRBV7-3 and TRBJ1-4, is GAGVSQTPSNKVTEKGKYVELRCDPISGHTALYWYRQSLGQGPEFLIYFQGTGAADDSGLPNDRFFAVRPEGSVSTLKIQRTERGDSAVYLCASSPGGDEKLFFGSGTQLSVL.

The chain couples TRBV6-5 to TRBJ2-7; 9 nucleotides line up with TRBD2. The CDR3 contains 15 residues. V lost 0 bases to trimming and J lost 5 bases; unmatched junction nucleotides: 5. Germline CDR1 MNHEY, CDR2 SVGAGI. CDR3 DNA sequence: TGTGCCAGCAGTTACTCTGCGGGAGGGGCGAACGAGCAGTACTTC. It is translated as CASSYSAGGANEQYF.

This chain connects TRBV6-5 to TRBJ1-1, with no clear D. The CDR3 sequence is 15 residues long. Trimming stripped 2 bases from V and 7 bases from J, with 17 bases between. CDR1 MNHEY and CDR2 SVGAGI come from the germline V gene. CDR3 DNA: TGTGCCAGCAGTTACATCGGACCCCGCCGGGGTGAAGCTTTCTTT. It yields the protein CASSYIGPRRGEAFF.

CDR3 protein: CASSESGLAVSADTQYF. CDR3 sequence (DNA): TGTGCCAGCAGTGAATCAGGTCTAGCGGTTAGCGCAGATACGCAGTATTTT. V usage is TRBV25-1 and J usage is TRBJ2-3; 7 bases map to TRBD2. The CDR3 contains 17 residues. The V and J ends lost 1 base and 4 bases, in that order; junction bases with no gene match: 11. Germline V gene sequence: CDR1 MGHDK, CDR2 SYGVNS.

The chain has TRBV7-2 and TRBJ2-7; 8 nucleotides match TRBD1. The CDR3 sequence is 18 residues long. Trimming cost V 3 bases and J 2 bases; bases outside gene matches: 15. Germline CDR1 is SGHTA and CDR2 is FQGNSA. CDR3 sequence (DNA): TGTGCCAGCAGCTTGGACATTGTAGTGGCAGGGGGCCCCTACGAGCAGTACTTC. Its translation: CASSLDIVVAGGPYEQYF.

In its sample, this clonotype was seen a few times. V is TRBV5-6 and J is TRBJ1-5; D remains ambiguous. This CDR3 region has 14 residues. The V end was cut by 3 bases, the J end by 6 bases, with 13 bases between. From germline, CDR1 is SGHDT and CDR2 YYEEEE. The CDR3 loop reads CASSSSAFGQPQHF. The CDR3 bases are TGTGCCAGCAGCTCGAGTGCTTTCGGTCAGCCCCAGCATTTT.

Points on this clonotype: At one end, the junction sequence differs from germline, possibly due to a read error. The chain links TRBV14 to TRBJ2-7, with 8 bases identical to TRBD1. The CDR3 loop spans 13 amino acids. The germline CDR1 and CDR2 sequences are SGHDN and FVKESK. The CDR3 protein is CTSSRTGPYEQYF. The DNA of the CDR3 is TGTACCAGCAGCCGGACAGGGCCGTACGAGCAGTACTTC.

This clonotype was observed at least ten times. The chain joins TRBV5-4 to TRBJ1-5; the D is unclear. V was cut by 1 base and J by 7 bases, with 9 bases left in between. Germline-derived CDR1 and CDR2 are SGHNT and YYREEE (reference sequence). The CDR3 is made up of 13 amino acids. For the CDR3, the DNA is TGTGCCAGCAGCTTGTATCCTGAACAGCCCCAGCATTTT. It codes for CASSLYPEQPQHF.

The chain uses TRBV28 and TRBJ2-7, with no clear D. Germline values: CDR1 MDHEN, CDR2 SYDVKM. The CDR3 is 15 amino acids. V was pared by 2 bases and J by 1 base, with 12 bases between. CDR3 coding DNA: TGTGCCAGCAGTTTACGGCAGCACCCTTCCTACGAGCAGTACTTC. Its translation is CASSLRQHPSYEQYF.

The CDR3 sequence is CASNSEGASFTGELFF. The CDR3 DNA follows: TGTGCCAGTAATTCCGAGGGGGCAAGTTTTACCGGGGAGCTGTTTTTT. The V call is TRBV19, the J call TRBJ2-2; 7 bases line up with TRBD1. The CDR3 runs 16 residues. J lost 5 bases, V lost 7 bases, and 13 bases had no gene match. CDR1 is LNHDA, CDR2 SQIVND, per germline (reference sequence).

V gene TRBV10-3 combines with J gene TRBJ1-1; D unresolved. The ends were cut back, 7 bases at V and 2 bases at J, with 14 bases in the middle. The V gene's germline CDR1 is ENHRY and CDR2 SYGVKD. The CDR3 covers 14 residues. CDR3: CAITQTSGNTEAFF. Here the CDR3 DNA reads TGTGCCATCACCCAGACTTCTGGAAACACTGAAGCTTTCTTT.

V gene TRBV29-1 combines with J gene TRBJ2-5; D call uncertain. The CDR3 has 11 residues. CDR1 is SQVTM and CDR2 is ANQGSEA in the germline V gene. V dropped 4 bases and J dropped 5 bases, with 8 bases sitting between them. CDR3 sequence (DNA): TGCAGCGTTGTAGATGTCGAGACCCAGTACTTC. The encoded protein is CSVVDVETQYF.

This clonotype was detected a few times. The chain has TRBV19 and TRBJ2-7; TRBD1 might be the D (5 bases). CDR1 and CDR2 from the germline V gene are LNHDA and SQIVND (reference sequence). This CDR3 is 15 amino acids long. With 3 bases removed from V and 0 bases from J, the gap between germline ends came to 12 bases. The DNA for the CDR3 is TGTGCCAGTAGTATTCTCGACAGCGTCTCCTACGAGCAGTACTTC. Amino acid sequence: CASSILDSVSYEQYF. The whole variable domain, filled in from reference TRBV19 and TRBJ2-7, reads DGGITQSPKYLFRKEGQNVTLSCEQNLNHDAMYWYRQDPGQGLRLIYYSQIVNDFQKGDIAEGYSVSREKKESFPLTVTSAQKNPTAFYLCASSILDSVSYEQYFGPGTRLTVT.

As concerns this clonotype: This may be a read error, as it is one base from a much larger clone. The rearrangement joins TRBV20-1 to TRBJ2-7; TRBD2 is a possible D gene (6 bases). This CDR3 contains 14 residues. Looked up from germline, CDR1 is DFQATT and CDR2 is SNEGSKA (reference sequence). The CDR3 is CSARIPDYSYGQYF. DNA of the CDR3: TGCAGTGCTAGAATTCCGGACTACTCCTACGGGCAGTACTTC.

This clonotype was observed a handful of times. This may stem from a read error, because a much larger clone lies one nucleotide away. The chain couples TRBV20-1 to TRBJ2-5; possible D gene TRBD1, 5 bases. CDR3 size: 14 residues. Per germline, CDR1 DFQATT and CDR2 SNEGSKA (reference sequence). Trimming stripped 3 bases from V and 5 bases from J, with 16 bases between. CDR3 loop: CSASEALAGETQYF. In nucleotides, the CDR3 is TGCAGTGCTAGTGAGGCGTTGGCAGGGGAGACCCAGTACTTC.

The DNA for the CDR3 is TGTGCCAGCAGCCCTATCGAGGGGGCCGGGGGGACCCAGTACTTC. This sequence encodes CASSPIEGAGGTQYF. The rearrangement joins TRBV12-3 or TRBV12-4 to TRBJ2-5; tentatively, D is TRBD1 (7 bases). Trimming cost V 6 bases and J 7 bases, with 21 bases left between them. The CDR3 is 15 residues long.

This clonotype was observed many times. The chain combines TRBV7-9 with TRBJ2-7, with no clear D. The germline V and J ends were trimmed by 3 bases and 0 bases, with 9 bases remaining between them. Germline V gives CDR1 SEHNR, CDR2 FQNEAQ (reference sequence). The CDR3 loop spans 14 amino acids. CDR3: CASSLVGPSYEQYF. CDR3 DNA sequence: TGTGCCAGCAGCTTGGTAGGGCCCTCCTACGAGCAGTACTTC.

A few counts support this clonotype. J is TRBJ2-5 and V is TRBV15; TRBD1 or TRBD2 may be the D gene (8 bases each). The CDR3 runs 17 residues. V was shortened by 2 bases and J by 0 bases, with 16 bases between the two germline ends. In germline, CDR1 is LNHNV, CDR2 YYDKDF (reference sequence). DNA for the CDR3: TGTGCCACCAGCAGACCCGGGGGGGACAGGTACCAAGAGACCCAGTACTTC. It yields the protein CATSRPGGDRYQETQYF.

This chain links TRBV7-6 with TRBJ2-1; TRBD1 is a possible D gene (6 bases). The V end lost 5 bases, the J end lost 6 bases, and 14 bases lay between the germline ends. This CDR3 spans 14 amino acids. The germline V gene has CDR1 SGHVS and CDR2 FNYEAQ. CDR3 in amino acids: CASSLNTGRNEQFF. The CDR3 DNA reads as TGTGCCAGCAGCCTCAACACAGGGCGCAATGAGCAGTTCTTC.

This chain connects TRBV6-6 to TRBJ1-1, with 7 bases identical to TRBD1. V was clipped by 2 bases and J by 4 bases; unmatched bases: 10. The germline V gene has CDR1 MNHNY and CDR2 SVGAGI (reference sequence). The CDR3 spans 16 residues. CDR3: CASSYQNRGSSTEAFF. The CDR3 nucleotides are TGTGCCAGCAGTTACCAGAACAGGGGTTCAAGCACTGAAGCTTTCTTT.

This clonotype turned up a few times. The V gene is TRBV14, the J gene TRBJ2-2; D is unresolved. Deletions cut 2 bases from V and 8 bases from J, with 9 bases between. CDR1 is SGHDN and CDR2 is FVKESK in the germline V gene. CDR3 length: 13 residues. The CDR3 sequence: CASSQKRLGELFF. Written as DNA, the CDR3 is TGTGCCAGCAGCCAAAAAAGATTGGGGGAGCTGTTTTTT.